This T cell receptor (beta chain) was sequenced for a study of cytomegalovirus exposure and HLA in healthy donors. Trimming removed 3 bases from V and 3 bases from J, with 8 bases in between. The CDR3 is 13 amino acids. Germline V CDR1 and CDR2: MNHEY, SMNVEV (reference sequence). PCR involved 60 Vbeta and 13 Jbeta primers. TCRdb's table, derived via immunoSEQ multiplex PCR, lists solely in-frame clones and lacks some. The table includes roughly 150,000 clones, approximately 83% detected once. The rearrangement joins TRBV27 to TRBJ1-2; D is unclear. The source material was PBMCs. The source is a woman between 18 and 29 years old in good health and CMV-seronegative. For the CDR3, the DNA is TGTGCCAGCAGTTTGTGGGCCGACTATGGCTACACCTTC. Protein: CASSLWADYGYTF.